These 27 T cell receptor beta chains originate from one sample sequenced in a study of CD8 T cells in Susac syndrome. RNA in amounts of roughly 0.5 to 1 ug was reverse transcribed with random hexamers. TCRdb redid the calling of the immunoSEQ multiplex PCR reads with MiXCR, one entry per CDR3 protein. The data show more than 110,000 distinct CDR3 sequences, approximately 95% seen once. The sequencing sample was made of CD8+ T cells from PBMCs. All receptors derive from a human donor in good health.

This chain links TRBV20-1 with TRBJ2-2, with a possible D match to TRBD2 (6 bases). The V gene's germline CDR1 is DFQATT and CDR2 SNEGSKA (reference sequence). Trimming left V 6 bases short and J 8 bases short, with 19 bases between. CDR3 size: 14 residues. The CDR3 reads CSAPGTLRAGELFF. Written as DNA, the CDR3 is TGCAGTGCCCCCGGGACTCTACGAGCAGGGGAGCTGTTTTTT.

This rearrangement joins TRBV30 to TRBJ2-7; 14 positions agree with TRBD2. The CDR3 has 13 amino acids. V gave up 7 bases and J gave up 6 bases; unmatched junction bases: 5. Per the germline V gene, CDR1 is GTSNPN and CDR2 is SVGIG (reference sequence). The CDR3 DNA reads as TGTGCCTTGGGACTAGCGGGAGTCGGCGAGCAGTACTTC. It encodes CALGLAGVGEQYF.

This rearrangement joins TRBV14 to TRBJ1-2; D unresolved. The CDR3 contains 13 residues. The ends were cut back, 4 bases at V and 6 bases at J, with 12 bases in the middle. Germline CDR1 and CDR2: SGHDN and FVKESK. This CDR3 reads CASSRTVVHGYTF. CDR3 DNA: TGTGCCAGCAGCCGTACAGTGGTCCATGGCTACACCTTC.

Written as DNA, the CDR3 is TGTGCCAGCAGCCCCCCAGAAGACAGGGTGAGGAGCAATCAGCCCCAGCATTTT. Its translation: CASSPPEDRVRSNQPQHF. The rearrangement joins TRBV11-2 to TRBJ1-5; 7 bases fit TRBD1. The germline V gene has CDR1 SGHAT and CDR2 FQNNGV. Unmatched junction bases numbered 14, after V lost 5 bases and J lost 1 base. The CDR3 loop spans 18 amino acids. The whole variable domain, remainder taken from reference TRBV11-2 and TRBJ1-5, is EAGVAQSPRYKIIEKRQSVAFWCNPISGHATLYWYQQILGQGPKLLIQFQNNGVVDDSQLPKDRFSAERLKGVDSTLKIQPAKLEDSAVYLCASSPPEDRVRSNQPQHFGDGTRLSIL.

The J gene is TRBJ2-6, the V gene TRBV15, with a tentative D call TRBD2 (5 bases). The germline V gene encodes CDR1 LNHNV and CDR2 YYDKDF (reference sequence). V shed 6 bases and J shed 0 bases, with 18 bases lying between them. The CDR3 sequence is 18 residues long. The CDR3 nucleotides are TGTGCCACCAGTTTAGGACGGGGAGATTACTCTGGGGCCAACGTCCTGACTTTC. This encodes CATSLGRGDYSGANVLTF.

This chain uses TRBV30 with TRBJ1-4; D is possibly TRBD1 (5 bases). There are 13 residues in the CDR3. CDR1 is GTSNPN and CDR2 is SVGIG in the germline V gene (reference sequence). V lost 3 bases and J lost 5, with 10 bases in between. The CDR3 coding sequence is TGTGCCTGGAGAACAGGCGAAAATGAAAAACTGTTTTTT. Its protein product is CAWRTGENEKLFF.

This rearrangement joins TRBV27 to TRBJ2-5; a weak D match, TRBD1 (5 bases). Germline assignment: CDR1 MNHEY and CDR2 SMNVEV (reference sequence). V shed 5 bases and J shed 3 bases, with 19 bases lying between them. The length of the CDR3 is 16 residues. The CDR3 reads CASSASVAEGEETQYF. For the CDR3, the DNA is TGTGCCAGCAGTGCCTCGGTCGCAGAAGGGGAAGAGACCCAGTACTTC.

This clonotype appeared a single time. V and J are TRBV20-1 and TRBJ2-7, with TRBD2 matching 7 bases. The germline V gene encodes CDR1 DFQATT and CDR2 SNEGSKA (reference sequence). Unmatched junction bases numbered 14, after V lost 5 bases and J lost 7 bases. The CDR3 consists of 14 residues. The CDR3 nucleotides are TGCAGTGCTTGGGACCAGAGGACTAGTGATGAGCAGTACTTC. Translating gives CSAWDQRTSDEQYF.

V and J are TRBV20-1 and TRBJ2-7; a possible D gene is TRBD1 (5 bases). The V gene lost 6 bases and the J gene lost 0 bases, with 12 bases spanning the gap. CDR3 size: 13 residues. Germline CDR1 is DFQATT and CDR2 is SNEGSKA (reference sequence). As DNA, the CDR3 is TGCAGTGCCCAGTCCAGGGACTCCTACGAGCAGTACTTC. Its protein product is CSAQSRDSYEQYF.

The rearrangement uses TRBV4-3 and TRBJ2-7, with 8 bases lining up with TRBD1. CDR1 is LGHNA and CDR2 is YSLEER in the germline V gene. V was pared by 4 bases and J by 3 bases, with 5 bases of the junction left unmatched. The CDR3 is made up of 14 amino acids. The CDR3 nucleotides read TGCGCCAGCAGCCCGGGACAGGTTGACTACGAGCAGTACTTC. It yields the protein CASSPGQVDYEQYF.

This rearrangement joins TRBV29-1 to TRBJ1-1; no reliable D call. Looked up from germline, CDR1 is SQVTM and CDR2 is ANQGSEA. V was clipped by 7 bases and J by 8 bases, with 11 bases between them. This CDR3 is built from 10 residues. The CDR3: CSAGDSEAFF. The CDR3 coding sequence is TGCAGCGCCGGGGATTCCGAAGCTTTCTTT.

This clonotype was observed a handful of times. As DNA, the CDR3 is TGTGCCAGCAGTTTTACGCACGAGCAGTACTTC. As protein: CASSFTHEQYF. The genes are TRBV28 and TRBJ2-7; no clear D. CDR3 length equals 11 residues. Trimming left V 3 bases short and J 5 bases short, with 5 bases between. The germline V gene has CDR1 MDHEN and CDR2 SYDVKM. Together with reference TRBV28 and TRBJ2-7, the CDR3 gives the full variable domain: DVKVTQSSRYLVKRTGEKVFLECVQDMDHENMFWYRQDPGLGLRLIYFSYDVKMKEKGDIPEGYSVSREKKERFSLILESASTNQTSMYLCASSFTHEQYFGPGTRLTVT.

The V gene is TRBV7-9, the J gene TRBJ1-4, with a tentative D call TRBD1 (5 bases). There are 14 residues in the CDR3. The germline V gene encodes CDR1 SEHNR and CDR2 FQNEAQ (reference sequence). The V end lost 6 bases, the J end lost 5 bases, and 13 bases lay between the germline ends. In DNA, the CDR3 is TGTGCCAGCAGGATGACCGGGACCAATGAAAAACTGTTTTTT. Protein product: CASRMTGTNEKLFF.

This clonotype was observed once. The chain is built from TRBV30 and TRBJ2-7, with a possible D match to TRBD2 (6 bases). The CDR3 is 13 amino acids. The germline V gene has CDR1 GTSNPN and CDR2 SVGIG (reference sequence). Written as DNA, the CDR3 is TGTGCTTTCGTTTCGGGGGTAGGCGACGAGCAGTACTTC. Translated: CAFVSGVGDEQYF.

The chain employs TRBV6-5 and TRBJ2-5; D tentatively reads TRBD1 or TRBD2 (5 bases each). Deletions cut 0 bases from V and 2 bases from J, with 7 bases between. Germline V gene sequence: CDR1 MNHEY, CDR2 SVGAGI. This CDR3 has 14 amino acids. The CDR3: CASSYSGRQETQYF. The CDR3 DNA reads TGTGCCAGCAGTTACTCGGGACGGCAAGAGACCCAGTACTTC.

This clonotype was observed a single time. DNA of the CDR3: TGTGCCAGCAAGATTACTAGCAGCGCCTACAATGAGCAGTTCTTC. Translated: CASKITSSAYNEQFF. The chain has TRBV28 and TRBJ2-1, with D possibly being TRBD2 (6 bases). CDR3 size: 15 residues. Germline V gene sequence: CDR1 MDHEN, CDR2 SYDVKM. The germline V and J ends were trimmed by 7 bases and 2 bases, with 15 bases remaining between them.

CDR3 amino acids: CASTSGKGMNTEAFF. CDR3 in DNA: TGTGCCAGTACATCCGGTAAAGGCATGAACACTGAAGCTTTCTTT. This chain links TRBV19 with TRBJ1-1; D unclear. Germline CDR1 and CDR2: LNHDA and SQIVND (reference sequence). The V and J ends lost 7 bases and 0 bases respectively, with 15 bases between them. This CDR3 is 15 amino acids long.

The chain combines TRBV27 with TRBJ2-1, with 9 bases that match TRBD2. CDR1 is MNHEY, CDR2 SMNVEV, per germline (reference sequence). The CDR3 loop spans 14 amino acids. The V gene end was trimmed by 6 bases and the J gene end by 4 bases; junction bases not matched to a gene: 4. Here the CDR3 reads CASRLAGQYNEQFF. Written as DNA, the CDR3 is TGTGCCAGCAGACTAGCGGGCCAATACAATGAGCAGTTCTTC.

J is TRBJ2-7 and V is TRBV4-3, with a possible D match to TRBD1 (6 bases). V lost 1 base to trimming and J lost 3 bases, with 16 bases between them. This CDR3 has 16 residues. Germline V lookup: CDR1 LGHNA, CDR2 YSLEER. The CDR3 DNA follows: TGCGCCAGCAGCCAAGCATTCCGGACAGAGTTCTACGAGCAGTACTTC. It specifies CASSQAFRTEFYEQYF.

The chain combines TRBV24-1 with TRBJ2-3; a weak D match, TRBD1 (6 bases). The V end lost 9 bases, the J end lost 3 bases, and 15 bases lay between the germline ends. CDR1 and CDR2 (germline): KGHDR, SFDVKD. This CDR3 contains 14 residues. CDR3 region: CATETGLATDTQYF. CDR3 DNA sequence: TGTGCCACCGAAACAGGGTTGGCGACAGATACGCAGTATTTT.

This clonotype was observed a single time. This rearrangement joins TRBV7-9 to TRBJ2-3; D gene uncertain. V was shortened by 5 bases and J by 1 base, with 10 bases between the two germline ends. The CDR3 spans 14 residues. The germline gives CDR1 SEHNR, CDR2 FQNEAQ (reference sequence). This CDR3 reads CASSAALGTDTQYF. In DNA form, the CDR3 reads TGTGCCAGCAGCGCTGCTCTGGGCACAGATACGCAGTATTTT.

The V and J genes are TRBV5-1 and TRBJ1-1; D not certain. The CDR3 sequence is 14 residues long. Per the germline V gene, CDR1 is SGHRS and CDR2 is YFSETQ. The germline V and J ends were trimmed by 6 bases and 1 base, with 13 bases remaining between them. The DNA for the CDR3 is TGCGCCAGCAAAACAGCGATGACGAACACTGAAGCTTTCTTT. Translation: CASKTAMTNTEAFF.

The CDR3 sequence is CSVGDNEQFF. The CDR3 DNA is TGCAGCGTTGGGGACAATGAGCAGTTCTTC. The V call is TRBV29-1, the J call TRBJ2-1; D unresolved. Trimming cost V 4 bases and J 5 bases, with 3 bases left between them. The CDR3 has 10 residues. Germline values: CDR1 SQVTM, CDR2 ANQGSEA.

This clonotype appeared a single time. The rearrangement uses TRBV24-1 and TRBJ2-7, with a possible D match to TRBD2 (6 bases). Germline-derived CDR1 and CDR2 are KGHDR and SFDVKD. This CDR3 is 16 amino acids long. Trimming removed 0 bases from V and 0 bases from J, with 11 bases in between. This chain's CDR3 is CATSDLGQGGSYEQYF. DNA for the CDR3: TGTGCCACCAGTGATTTGGGGCAGGGAGGCTCCTACGAGCAGTACTTC.

This clonotype was recorded once. The CDR3 loop is CATSRGEDPPPPDTQYF. In DNA, the CDR3 is TGTGCCACCAGCAGAGGAGAGGACCCACCCCCACCAGATACGCAGTATTTT. The chain joins TRBV15 to TRBJ2-3; D is undetermined. V dropped 1 base and J dropped 4 bases, with 18 bases sitting between them. Germline values: CDR1 LNHNV, CDR2 YYDKDF (reference sequence). The CDR3 spans 17 residues.

The chain uses TRBV7-9 and TRBJ2-5, with 10 bases lining up with TRBD2. The ends lost 2 bases at V and 5 bases at J; junction bases unmatched: 11. Germline values: CDR1 SEHNR, CDR2 FQNEAQ (reference sequence). This CDR3 contains 17 residues. The CDR3 loop reads CASSLQLLAGIGETQYF. The CDR3 DNA follows: TGTGCCAGCAGCTTACAATTACTAGCGGGGATCGGGGAGACCCAGTACTTC.

This chain links TRBV29-1 with TRBJ1-1; D is ambiguous. This CDR3 spans 13 amino acids. Germline V lookup: CDR1 SQVTM, CDR2 ANQGSEA. Trimming took 7 bases from V and 2 from J, leaving 14 bases between them. CDR3 residues: CSALQLRNTEAFF. As DNA, the CDR3 is TGCAGCGCCTTACAGCTGCGAAACACTGAAGCTTTCTTT.